This TCR beta chain was recovered during a study of cytomegalovirus exposure and HLA in healthy donors. Study-wide results and limits: TCR beta sequences reportedly predicted most subjects' HLA-A and HLA-B alleles accurately. The authors confirmed in vitro that three CMV-associated chains were specific for CMV antigens. TCR beta V- and J-gene trimming, according to a later analysis, was linked to a missense DCLRE1C variant.

The V gene's germline CDR1 is GTSNPN and CDR2 SVGIG (reference sequence). Trimming cost V 2 bases and J 9 bases; bases outside gene matches: 10. This CDR3 spans 14 amino acids. The PCR had 60 Vbeta and 13 Jbeta primers. TCRdb keeps only in-frame clones here, not all; method: immunoSEQ multiplex PCR. The sample has 200,000 to 250,000 clones, over 70% seen once. Note on this clone: Antigen specificity is unknown.

Sequencing was performed on PBMCs. The receptor's source is a woman aged 55-69 years in good health and CMV-seropositive. The chain recombines TRBV30 with TRBJ2-1; 7 nucleotides line up with TRBD2. DNA for the CDR3: TGTGCCTGGAGTAGGAGCGGGATCTCCGGTGAGCAGTTCTTC. Translated: CAWSRSGISGEQFF.